These T cell receptor beta chains were read from a single sample in a study of blood T cell repertoires in COVID-19. Some clones are missing from TCRdb's copy, which holds only in-frame ones; the method was immunoSEQ multiplex PCR. This table has approximately 80,000 clones, 86% appearing once. The sequenced sample was peripheral blood. These receptors all come from a man in his forties or fifties with active COVID-19. Both conserved end residues are part of each CDR3. The order of the fields is D gene, V gene, J gene, CDR3 length, clone size, CDR3 DNA, CDR3 protein. A D gene is named only where the DNA matches it firmly. Clone size, where shown, is once, few, many, or a class for clones that have expanded.

TRBD1	TRBV6-5	TRBJ1-6	15	.	TGTGCCAGCAGTCTTCCGGGACAGGGATTTTCACCCCTCCACTTT	CASSLPGQGFSPLHF
.	TRBV9	TRBJ2-3	13	.	TGTGCCAGCAGCGTAGGGAGGGGAGATACGCAGTATTTT	CASSVGRGDTQYF
TRBD1	TRBV6-5	TRBJ1-2	11	.	TGTGCCAGCAGTTCAGGGGGTGGCTACACCTTC	CASSSGGGYTF
.	TRBV19	TRBJ1-1	15	.	TGTGCCAGTAGTATAGCAGGGGCGGAAAACACTGAAGCTTTCTTT	CASSIAGAENTEAFF
.	TRBV5-8	TRBJ2-5	16	.	TGTGCCAGCAGCTTAAAAGGGGCTGTTATGCAAGAGACCCAGTACTTC	CASSLKGAVMQETQYF
TRBD1	TRBV19	TRBJ2-7	16	.	TGTGCCAGTAGTATTTTCCCGGGACAGGCCTTCTACGAGCAGTACTTC	CASSIFPGQAFYEQYF
TRBD1	TRBV2	TRBJ1-2	14	.	TGTGCCAGCAGTGAAGGGACAGGGCTGGATGGCTACACCTTC	CASSEGTGLDGYTF
.	TRBV21-1	TRBJ1-1	15	.	TGTGCCAGCAGCAAAGCCTTCCGGGTCCGCGATGAAGCTTTCTTT	CASSKAFRVRDEAFF
TRBD1	TRBV9	TRBJ2-5	16	.	TGTGCCAGCAGCGCTCCCGGGACAGGGGTCGGGGAGACCCAGTACTTC	CASSAPGTGVGETQYF
.	TRBV15	TRBJ1-2	14	.	TGTGCCACCAGCAGAGGAACAGCCATATATGGCTACACCTTC	CATSRGTAIYGYTF
TRBD1	TRBV5-5	TRBJ1-2	15	.	TGTGCCAGCAGCTTGGCACAGGGGGCCGTCTATGGCTACACCTTC	CASSLAQGAVYGYTF
TRBD2	TRBV4-2	TRBJ2-1	20	.	TGTGCCAGCAGCCAAGATGCCGGGACTAGCGGGGGTAGTGTCAACAATGAGCAGTTCTTC	CASSQDAGTSGGSVNNEQFF
TRBD1	TRBV29-1	TRBJ2-7	13	.	TGCAGCGGGCTCGGACAGGGGGCCGTCGAGCAGTACTTC	CSGLGQGAVEQYF
.	TRBV28	TRBJ1-1	14	.	TGTGCCAGCACCCACCCCACAATGAACACTGAAGCTTTCTTT	CASTHPTMNTEAFF
.	TRBV18	TRBJ2-7	14	.	TGTGCCAGCTCTTTCCCGACTCGCTCCTACGAGCAGTACTTC	CASSFPTRSYEQYF
.	TRBV5-6	TRBJ1-2	14	.	TGTGCCAGCAGCTTGGCCTCTGTCTTCTATGGCTACACCTTC	CASSLASVFYGYTF
TRBD1	TRBV6-2/TRBV6-3	TRBJ1-1	12	.	TGTGCCAGCAGTCCCCGACAGGGAGAAGCTTTCTTT	CASSPRQGEAFF
TRBD1	TRBV30	TRBJ1-6	15	many	TGTGCCTGGAGTTCATGGGGACAGGGGAGATCCCCCCTCCACTTT	CAWSSWGQGRSPLHF
TRBD1	TRBV7-7	TRBJ1-4	22	.	TGTGCCAGCAGCCCCGGACCGTCGGGACAGGGTGTTTTTGGCGCCGGGAATGAAAAACTGTTTTTT	CASSPGPSGQGVFGAGNEKLFF
TRBD2	TRBV4-2	TRBJ2-3	19	.	TGTGCCAGCAGCCAAGCCGTGACTAGCGGGGGGGCCGGCACAGATACGCAGTATTTT	CASSQAVTSGGAGTDTQYF
.	TRBV27	TRBJ2-1	14	.	TGTGCCAGCAGTCGGGGTCTTCTTGGCAATGAGCAGTTCTTC	CASSRGLLGNEQFF
.	TRBV28	TRBJ1-2	14	once	TGTGCCAGCAGTTTCGGGGACTTCATCTATGGCTACACCTTC	CASSFGDFIYGYTF
.	TRBV27	TRBJ2-3	14	.	TGTGCCAGCAGTGCGGGGTCTAGCACAGATACGCAGTATTTT	CASSAGSSTDTQYF
.	TRBV11-3	TRBJ2-7	13	.	TGTGCCAGCAGCTTAGGCCCCGGGTACGAGCAGTACTTC	CASSLGPGYEQYF
.	TRBV7-8	TRBJ2-3	14	once	TGTGCCAGCAGCCCGCGGACATACACAGATACGCAGTATTTT	CASSPRTYTDTQYF
.	TRBV7-9	TRBJ2-7	16	.	TGTGCCAGCAGCACAGACAGGCCCGCGGTGATCTACGAGCAGTACTTC	CASSTDRPAVIYEQYF
.	TRBV3-1/TRBV3-2	TRBJ2-5	16	once	TGTGCCAGCAGCCACGAGTCCCCCCGGTACCAAGAGACCCAGTACTTC	CASSHESPRYQETQYF
.	TRBV7-2	TRBJ2-3	17	once	TGTGCCAGCAGCCCCTTGGGAAGCGGGCCATCCACAGATACGCAGTATTTT	CASSPLGSGPSTDTQYF
TRBD1	TRBV28	TRBJ1-2	15	.	TGTGCCAGCAGTTCAACGGGACAGAACAACTATGGCTACACCTTC	CASSSTGQNNYGYTF
.	TRBV4-3	TRBJ1-1	13	.	TGCGCCAGCAGCCAAGTTTTCGAGACAGAAGCTTTCTTT	CASSQVFETEAFF
TRBD1	TRBV6-2/TRBV6-3	TRBJ2-7	16	.	TGTGCCAGCAGTTACTCAACCGGGACAGGGGTCTTCGAGCAGTACTTC	CASSYSTGTGVFEQYF
TRBD1	TRBV5-4	TRBJ2-2	15	.	TGTGCCAGCAGCTTTGACAGGGGGGCCGCCGGGGAGCTGTTTTTT	CASSFDRGAAGELFF
.	TRBV7-8	TRBJ2-5	16	.	TGTGCCAGCAGCTTACGGGTCAACCTTCGGGTTCAGACCCAGTACTTC	CASSLRVNLRVQTQYF
TRBD2	TRBV24-1	TRBJ2-3	15	.	TGTGCCACCAGTCTAAGCGGGGCGAACACAGATACGCAGTATTTT	CATSLSGANTDTQYF
.	TRBV4-3	TRBJ1-2	16	.	TGCGCCAGCAGCCAACTGCCTGCACAGGACGGAAATGGCTACACCTTC	CASSQLPAQDGNGYTF
.	TRBV19	TRBJ2-4	15	.	TGTGCCAGTAGTATAGGACACCGGCGATGGAACATTCAGTACTTC	CASSIGHRRWNIQYF
.	TRBV19	TRBJ2-5	14	.	TGTGCCAGTAGTATGACCCTAGCTCAAGAGACCCAGTACTTC	CASSMTLAQETQYF
.	TRBV18	TRBJ1-6	14	once	TGTGCCAGCTCACCCGCCGGGAATAATTCACCCCTCCACTTT	CASSPAGNNSPLHF
.	TRBV29-1	TRBJ2-6	17	.	TGCAGCGTCGCAATGAGGACAGTCATCTCTGGGGCCAACGTCCTGACTTTC	CSVAMRTVISGANVLTF
TRBD1	TRBV5-1	TRBJ1-5	15	.	TGCGCCAGCAGCGTAGGGGACAGTGGGTATCAGCCCCAGCATTTT	CASSVGDSGYQPQHF
.	TRBV11-2	TRBJ1-2	12	.	TGTGCCAGCAGCGAACAGGAATATGGCTACACCTTC	CASSEQEYGYTF
.	TRBV19	TRBJ2-7	15	.	TGTGCCAGTAGTTCTGGGACAACCGGTGCCTACGAGCAGTACTTC	CASSSGTTGAYEQYF
.	TRBV24-1	TRBJ2-3	18	.	TGTGCCACCAGTGATTCCTCCAACAGGGGAGGAAGCACAGATACGCAGTATTTT	CATSDSSNRGGSTDTQYF
TRBD1	TRBV5-1	TRBJ2-2	15	few	TGCGCCAGTTCTAACGACAGGGTTGGGACCGGGGAGCTGTTTTTT	CASSNDRVGTGELFF